This T cell receptor beta chain was recorded in a study of immune cell composition in non-small cell lung cancer. Study-level information: Most cases were lung adenocarcinoma or squamous cell carcinoma.

Germline V gives CDR1 KGHSH, CDR2 LQKENI. The CDR3 runs 19 residues. Trimming at V came to 3 bases and at J to 6 bases, leaving 18 bases not matched to a gene. TCRdb keeps only in-frame clones here, not all; method: immunoSEQ multiplex PCR. Of roughly 11,000 clones in the sample, roughly 60% were seen once. This clone was observed a few times. Sequencing was done on a sample of lung tumor tissue. This clonotype originated in a human donor with non-small cell lung cancer. The J gene is TRBJ2-7, the V gene TRBV18; TRBD2 aligns across 12 bases. The CDR3 is CASSPDYSSRLAGVCEQYF. The CDR3 DNA follows: TGTGCCAGCTCACCCGACTACAGCTCGCGACTAGCGGGAGTATGCGAGCAGTACTTC.